This record looks at one T cell receptor beta chain sequence and its context. Its target is not known. 5'RACE template switching added a universal primer site and UMIs to TCR cDNA. TCRdb processed the 5' RACE reads anew with MiXCR; each CDR3 protein has one entry. Of about 300,000 distinct CDR3 sequences listed, around 6.8% are singletons. Trimming took 8 bases from V and 7 from J, leaving 14 bases between them. The CDR3 is made up of 13 amino acids. Per the germline V gene, CDR1 is MNHNS and CDR2 is SASEGT. This specimen belongs to a study of T cells after yellow fever vaccination. Study information: Preparing low-cell-number fractions relied on SMART-Seq v4 Ultra Low Input.

Whole-study findings and limits: Abundant clonotypes (contaminants from the bulk population) could be present in FACS-sorted repertoires.

The specimen was PBMCs, collected approximately 40 days after the first yellow fever vaccination. The V call is TRBV6-1, the J call TRBJ1-4, with D hard to call. This sequence was found in a man aged 18 to 29 who received the YFV17D yellow fever vaccine. The CDR3 DNA reads as TGTGCCAGCTCCTTGAGCCCGGTTGAAAAACTGTTTTTT. Translating gives CASSLSPVEKLFF.